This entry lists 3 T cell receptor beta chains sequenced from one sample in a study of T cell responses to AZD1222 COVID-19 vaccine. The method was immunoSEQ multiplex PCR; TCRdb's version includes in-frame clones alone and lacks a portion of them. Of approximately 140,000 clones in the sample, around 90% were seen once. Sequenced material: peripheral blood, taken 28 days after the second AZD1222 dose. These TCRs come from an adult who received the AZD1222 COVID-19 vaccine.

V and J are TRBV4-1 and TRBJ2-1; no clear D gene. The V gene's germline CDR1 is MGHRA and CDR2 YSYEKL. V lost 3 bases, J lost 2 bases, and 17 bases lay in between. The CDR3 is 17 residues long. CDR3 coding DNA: TGCGCCAGCAGCCACCCGCCTTCGGGCCTCACCTACAATGAGCAGTTCTTC. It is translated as CASSHPPSGLTYNEQFF.

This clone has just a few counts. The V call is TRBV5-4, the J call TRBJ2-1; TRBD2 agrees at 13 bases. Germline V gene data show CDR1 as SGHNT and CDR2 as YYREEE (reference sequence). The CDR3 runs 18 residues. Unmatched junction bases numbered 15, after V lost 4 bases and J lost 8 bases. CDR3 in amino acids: CASSPTQTSGGTMDEQFF. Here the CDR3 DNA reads TGTGCCAGCAGCCCAACCCAGACTAGCGGGGGGACTATGGATGAGCAGTTCTTC. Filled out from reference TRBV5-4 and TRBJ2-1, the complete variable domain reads ETGVTQSPTHLIKTRGQQVTLRCSSQSGHNTVSWYQQALGQGPQFIFQYYREEENGRGNFPPRFSGLQFPNYSSELNVNALELDDSALYLCASSPTQTSGGTMDEQFFGPGTRLTVL.

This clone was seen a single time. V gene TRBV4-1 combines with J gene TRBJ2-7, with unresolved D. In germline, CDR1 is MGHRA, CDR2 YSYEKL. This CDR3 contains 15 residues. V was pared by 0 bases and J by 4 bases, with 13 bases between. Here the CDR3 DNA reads TGCGCCAGCAGCCAAGATCAAGCCAGGCAGTACGAGCAGTACTTC. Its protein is CASSQDQARQYEQYF.